This entry lists 24 T cell receptor beta chains sequenced from one sample in a study of blood T cell repertoires in COVID-19 (dated by TCRdb to 2018 to 2020). The method was the immunoSEQ multiplex PCR assay. The immuneACCESS repertoire file appears here via TCRdb, limited to in-frame rearrangements. These files lack a portion of the clones; in checked studies, under half of the deficit traces to unresolved V genes, and the cause of the others is not known. For this sample there are 200,000 to 300,000 clones; more than 85% appear just once. Around 2.6% of the sample is in the top ten clones. Sequencing was done on a sample of peripheral blood. The receptors derive from a young adult with COVID-19, enrolled during active disease.

This clone was recorded once. The chain couples TRBV2 to TRBJ2-7; possibly TRBD1 for D (6 bases). The V end was cut by 3 bases, the J end by 2 bases, with 14 bases between. Germline loops: CDR1 SNHLY, CDR2 FYNNEI. The CDR3 consists of 15 residues. CDR3 nucleotides: TGTGCCAGCAGTGACTCCGGGACACCTACCTACGAGCAGTACTTC. Its translation is CASSDSGTPTYEQYF. Full variable domain (remainder filled in from reference TRBV2 and TRBJ2-7): EPEVTQTPSHQVTQMGQEVILRCVPISNHLYFYWYRQILGQKVEFLVSFYNNEISEKSEIFDDQFSVERPDGSNFTLKIRSTKLEDSAMYFCASSDSGTPTYEQYFGPGTRLTVT.

The chain combines TRBV7-2 with TRBJ1-6; tentative D call: TRBD1 (5 bases). Germline V gene data show CDR1 as SGHTA and CDR2 as FQGNSA. Trimming took off 1 base at V and 5 bases at J, with 6 bases between the two ends. CDR3 length equals 14 residues. CDR3 in DNA: TGTGCCAGCAGCTTAGGACAGAATAATTCACCCCTCCACTTT. This codes for CASSLGQNNSPLHF.

The chain joins TRBV4-1 to TRBJ2-7, with 12 bases identical to TRBD1. Germline CDR1 MGHRA, CDR2 YSYEKL. The CDR3 is 15 amino acids. Trimming took 4 bases from V and 4 from J; bases not matched to a gene: 5. The CDR3 nucleotides read TGCGCCAGCAGCCCAGGGGACAGGGGGCAGTACGAGCAGTACTTC. This gives the protein CASSPGDRGQYEQYF.

The CDR3 DNA reads as TGTGCCATCAGTGAGAGGGGACAGGGAGGGTACGAGCAGTACTTC. Its translation: CAISERGQGGYEQYF. The rearrangement joins TRBV10-3 to TRBJ2-7; 9 positions agree with TRBD1. Germline trimming cut 2 bases from V and 4 bases from J; bases unmatched to any gene: 6. Germline loops: CDR1 ENHRY, CDR2 SYGVKD. CDR3 length equals 15 residues.

This clone showed up just once. The gene calls are TRBV11-2 and TRBJ2-3; 8 bases match TRBD1. The CDR3 has 15 amino acids. V was pared by 0 bases and J by 4 bases, with 3 bases of the junction left unmatched. CDR1 SGHAT and CDR2 FQNNGV come from the germline V gene. In nucleotides, the CDR3 is TGTGCCAGCAGCTTAGACAGGGGGCCTGCAGATACGCAGTATTTT. As protein: CASSLDRGPADTQYF.

The chain combines TRBV19 with TRBJ2-5; 12 bases map to TRBD1. Germline V gene sequence: CDR1 LNHDA, CDR2 SQIVND (reference sequence). The CDR3 is made up of 15 amino acids. Germline trimming cut 5 bases from V and 2 bases from J; bases unmatched to any gene: 3. CDR3 residues: CASSGTGGRQETQYF. CDR3 nucleotide sequence: TGTGCCAGTAGTGGGACAGGGGGCCGTCAAGAGACCCAGTACTTC.

This chain uses TRBV9 with TRBJ1-3; the D gene is possibly TRBD1 (5 bases). With 3 bases removed from V and 3 bases from J, the gap between germline ends came to 19 bases. Germline CDR1 is SGDLS and CDR2 is YYNGEE. The CDR3 has 17 residues. This chain's CDR3 is CASSAAVGAKNGNTIYF. Here the CDR3 DNA reads TGTGCCAGCAGCGCGGCGGTAGGGGCGAAGAATGGAAACACCATATATTTT.

This clone was seen only once. The V call is TRBV6-4, the J call TRBJ2-1, with TRBD2 identical over 8 bases. Per germline, CDR1 MRHNA and CDR2 SNTAGT. CDR3 length: 15 residues. V lost 2 bases and J lost 5; bases outside the gene matches: 5. The DNA for the CDR3 is TGTGCCAGCAGTGACGGGGTAGCGGGGAACAATGAGCAGTTCTTC. Residues: CASSDGVAGNNEQFF.

The J gene is TRBJ1-1, the V gene TRBV18; TRBD1 matches at 7 bases. This CDR3 region has 15 residues. The germline CDR1 and CDR2 sequences are KGHSH and LQKENI. The V gene end was trimmed by 3 bases and the J gene end by 4 bases; junction bases not matched to a gene: 8. This CDR3 reads CASSPPGSGGTEAFF. The CDR3 DNA reads as TGTGCCAGCTCACCGCCGGGGTCAGGGGGCACTGAAGCTTTCTTT.

The chain links TRBV4-3 to TRBJ2-3, with D possibly TRBD1 on 6 matching bases. V lost 0 bases, J lost 0 bases, and 10 bases lay in between. Per germline, CDR1 LGHNA and CDR2 YSLEER. The CDR3 has 16 amino acids. The CDR3 nucleotides read TGCGCCAGCAGCCAAGATGGGGGCTACAGCACAGATACGCAGTATTTT. Translated, it gives CASSQDGGYSTDTQYF.

V is TRBV11-3 and J is TRBJ2-1; 9 bases agree with TRBD2. The J segment lost 6 bases and the V segment lost 2 bases, leaving 5 bases of the junction unmatched. The germline gives CDR1 SGHNT, CDR2 YENEEA. The CDR3 is 15 residues long. CDR3 loop: CASSLSLAGSNEQFF. The CDR3 coding sequence is TGTGCCAGCAGCTTATCCCTAGCGGGAAGCAATGAGCAGTTCTTC. The full variable domain, its missing parts supplied by reference TRBV11-3 and TRBJ2-1, is EAGVVQSPRYKIIEKKQPVAFWCNPISGHNTLYWYLQNLGQGPELLIRYENEEAVDDSQLPKDRFSAERLKGVDSTLKIQPAELGDSAVYLCASSLSLAGSNEQFFGPGTRLTVL.

This rearrangement joins TRBV7-9 to TRBJ2-5, with 8 positions matching TRBD2. The CDR3 totals 19 residues. The germline CDR1 and CDR2 sequences are SEHNR and FQNEAQ (reference sequence). With V trimmed by 4 bases and J by 6 bases, 22 bases remained unmatched. CDR3 sequence: CASSYRAQEEGTSGQTQYF. CDR3 coding DNA: TGTGCCAGCAGCTACCGGGCCCAGGAGGAGGGAACTAGCGGTCAGACCCAGTACTTC. The full variable domain, its missing parts supplied by reference TRBV7-9 and TRBJ2-5, is DTGVSQNPRHKITKRGQNVTFRCDPISEHNRLYWYRQTLGQGPEFLTYFQNEAQLEKSRLLSDRFSAERPKGSFSTLEIQRTEQGDSAMYLCASSYRAQEEGTSGQTQYFGPGTRLLVL.

The genes are TRBV24-1 and TRBJ2-1; D is ambiguous. V lost 3 bases to trimming and J lost 6 bases, with 8 bases between them. Germline V gene data show CDR1 as KGHDR and CDR2 as SFDVKD. The CDR3 contains 13 residues. In DNA form, the CDR3 reads TGTGCCACCAGTGATCGACTCCGCAATGAGCAGTTCTTC. This codes for CATSDRLRNEQFF.

The rearrangement links TRBV4-2 to TRBJ2-1; D is possibly TRBD1 (6 bases). This CDR3 contains 13 residues. Per germline, CDR1 LGHNA and CDR2 YNFKEQ. Between the trimmed V and J ends, which lost 4 bases and 7 bases, there was a span of 11 bases. In nucleotides, the CDR3 is TGTGCCAGCAGCCCCGAGGGGGTAAATGAGCAGTTCTTC. It yields the protein CASSPEGVNEQFF.

This clone was picked up one time. This chain links TRBV7-8 with TRBJ2-5; a possible D gene is TRBD2 (6 bases). CDR1 is SGHVS, CDR2 FQNEAQ, per germline. V was pared by 2 bases and J by 2 bases, with 12 bases between. The CDR3 covers 15 residues. In DNA, the CDR3 is TGTGCCAGCAGCTTACTGACTAGAGATCAAGAGACCCAGTACTTC. The encoded protein is CASSLLTRDQETQYF.

The genes are TRBV4-2 and TRBJ1-2; the match to TRBD1 covers 8 bases. The length of the CDR3 is 16 residues. V shed 4 bases and J 3 bases; nucleotides not matched to a gene: 10. Germline loops: CDR1 LGHNA, CDR2 YNFKEQ. CDR3 sequence (DNA): TGTGCCAGCAGCCCTATGGTGGGACAGGAGGACTATGGCTACACCTTC. Its translation: CASSPMVGQEDYGYTF.

The chain joins TRBV4-3 to TRBJ1-2, with D uncertain. Trimming shortened V by 8 bases and J by 1 base, and 8 bases separated the two germline ends. Germline CDR1 reads LGHNA; CDR2 reads YSLEER. CDR3 length: 12 residues. CDR3 DNA sequence: TGCGCCAGCGCCGGGGATAACTATGGCTACACCTTC. It is translated as CASAGDNYGYTF.

V is TRBV5-6 and J is TRBJ2-7; TRBD1 is a possible D gene (6 bases). The CDR3 runs 15 residues. Germline V lookup: CDR1 SGHDT, CDR2 YYEEEE. Trimming took 4 bases from V and 3 from J, leaving 17 bases between them. The CDR3 loop reads CASSRLGGGIYEQYF. CDR3 sequence (DNA): TGTGCCAGCAGCCGACTGGGTGGGGGCATCTACGAGCAGTACTTC.

The V call is TRBV13, the J call TRBJ1-5; D is undetermined. The CDR3 contains 13 residues. CDR1 and CDR2 from the germline V gene are PRHDT and FYEKMQ (reference sequence). With 0 bases removed from V and 6 bases from J, the gap between germline ends came to 6 bases. CDR3 in DNA: TGTGCCAGCAGCTTAGGGGGCTCTCAGCCCCAGCATTTT. Residues: CASSLGGSQPQHF. Combining the CDR3 with reference TRBV13 and TRBJ1-5 gives the whole variable domain AAGVIQSPRHLIKEKRETATLKCYPIPRHDTVYWYQQGPGQDPQFLISFYEKMQSDKGSIPDRFSAQQFSDYHSELNMSSLELGDSALYFCASSLGGSQPQHFGDGTRLSIL.

This chain joins TRBV6-5 and TRBJ2-7, with D maybe TRBD2 (6 bases). Germline values: CDR1 MNHEY, CDR2 SVGAGI. The V and J ends lost 5 bases and 3 bases respectively, with 14 bases between them. The CDR3 extends over 14 amino acids. The CDR3 sequence: CASSKEGTNYEQYF. DNA of the CDR3: TGTGCCAGCAGTAAGGAGGGCACAAACTACGAGCAGTACTTC.

This chain connects TRBV30 to TRBJ1-3, with 10 nucleotides matching TRBD1. This CDR3 is built from 14 residues. J gave up 8 bases and V 2 bases, and 6 bases lay outside the gene matches. Looked up from germline, CDR1 is GTSNPN and CDR2 is SVGIG (reference sequence). The DNA of the CDR3 is TGTGCCTGGAGTCTTGACAGGGGGCTAGACACCATATATTTT. This translates into CAWSLDRGLDTIYF.

The chain combines TRBV2 with TRBJ2-6, with D hard to call. The V and J ends lost 2 bases and 1 base respectively, with 15 bases between them. The CDR3 has 18 residues. CDR1 SNHLY and CDR2 FYNNEI come from the germline V gene. The CDR3 loop reads CASSELWQALSGANVLTF. Written as DNA, the CDR3 is TGTGCCAGCAGTGAACTATGGCAGGCCCTTTCTGGGGCCAACGTCCTGACTTTC.

This clone appeared once. The gene calls are TRBV28 and TRBJ1-5; TRBD1 might be the D (5 bases). V dropped 3 bases and J dropped 2 bases, with 20 bases sitting between them. Germline CDR1 and CDR2: MDHEN and SYDVKM. The CDR3 contains 18 residues. CDR3 in DNA: TGTGCCAGCAGTTTCGGCCCCCAGGTGTGGGGCGGCAATCAGCCCCAGCATTTT. As protein: CASSFGPQVWGGNQPQHF.

The chain joins TRBV5-3 to TRBJ2-2; 9 nucleotides line up with TRBD1. TRBV5-3 is flagged as an ORF with uncertain function. Trimming at V came to 1 base and at J to 5 bases, leaving 9 bases not matched to a gene. The CDR3 totals 17 residues. The CDR3 coding sequence is TGTGCCAGAAGCTTGCTTTTTGGGGACAGGGCGACCGGGGAGCTGTTTTTT. Amino acid sequence: CARSLLFGDRATGELFF.